This TCR beta chain was identified in a study of beta chain features in type 1 diabetes. Study-wide results and caveats: Researchers could not determine here whether HLA type influences TCRB rearrangement. Individuals with type 1 diabetes displayed fewer insertions and more deletions at VDJ junctions. Researchers report that Type 1 diabetes patients had moderately but significantly shorter TCRB CDR3s across all four CD4+ subsets. PCR may have favored shorter templates equally in patients and controls.

What was sequenced were expressed TCRB transcripts, since all of the isolated RNA had been reverse transcribed. TCRdb's table, derived via immunoSEQ multiplex PCR, lists solely in-frame clones and lacks some. The profile shows about 740,000 clones, around an eighth of them singletons. Every single donor gave one heparinised blood draw, and these averaged approximately 110 mL. The CDR3 extends over 15 amino acids. V shed 4 bases and J shed 0 bases, with 13 bases lying between them. The V gene's germline CDR1 is GTSNPN and CDR2 SVGIG (reference sequence). This clone was observed a few times. Its antigen is currently unknown.

The chain joins TRBV30 to TRBJ2-4; tentatively, D is TRBD1 or TRBD2 (6 bases each). This receptor was obtained from a man aged 18 to 30 with type 1 diabetes. The sample was naive CD4+ T cells from blood. CDR3 coding DNA: TGTGCCTGGACCGAAAGGGGGGTAGCCAAAAACATTCAGTACTTC. It encodes CAWTERGVAKNIQYF. The variable domain in full, with the rest retrieved from reference TRBV30 and TRBJ2-4, is SQTIHQWPATLVQPVGSPLSLECTVEGTSNPNLYWYRQAAGRGLQLLFYSVGIGQISSEVPQNLSASRPQDRQFILSSKKLLLSDSGFYLCAWTERGVAKNIQYFGAGTRLSVL.